This entry features one T cell receptor beta chain sequence. The target antigen is unknown. This CDR3 region has 13 residues. The germline gives CDR1 MNHEY, CDR2 SVGAGI. Germline trimming cut 2 bases from V and 16 bases from J; bases unmatched to any gene: 10. TCRdb's table, derived via immunoSEQ multiplex PCR, lists solely in-frame clones and lacks some. The data contain roughly 180,000 clones, 84% of them seen just once; the ten biggest clones take up 4.6%. The data were taken from a study of cytotoxic CD8 clonotypes in ibrutinib-treated CLL. Study-level results: In comparison with age-matched healthy donors, baseline clonality was higher and tracked circulating CD8+ T-cell counts. Clonality was higher at ibrutinib response and returned toward baseline at progression.

This sequence originates from a human donor with chronic lymphocytic leukemia. The chain links TRBV6-5 to TRBJ2-2; 7 bases are shared with TRBD1. Sequenced here: PBMCs, sampled after 24 months of ibrutinib treatment. The CDR3 here is CASSYQGQLSQFF. The CDR3 DNA reads as TGTGCCAGCAGTTACCAGGGACAGTTGAGTCAGTTTTTT.